This is a list of T cell receptor beta chains from one sample in a study of OX40 agonist ivuxolimab in advanced cancers. Data came from immunoSEQ multiplex PCR; TCRdb stores just in-frame clones and leaves some out. This repertoire shows about 35,000 clones, 76% found once; its top ten account for roughly 23%. The source material was CD4+ or CD8+ T cells sorted from blood, sampled in a trial of the OX40 agonist ivuxolimab. The receptors derive from an adult with an advanced solid tumor such as melanoma, head and neck, liver or kidney cancer. Both conserved end residues are part of each CDR3. The order of the fields is clone size, V gene, J gene, D gene, CDR3 protein, CDR3 DNA. D genes are given only for firm matches. Only part of the rows carry a size: once, few, many, or a class if the clone is expanded.

size: few
V: TRBV7-9
J: TRBJ1-1
D: .
CDR3: CASSFTTDTEAFF
DNA: TGTGCCAGCAGCTTTACCACGGACACTGAAGCTTTCTTT

size: .
V: TRBV27
J: TRBJ2-5
D: .
CDR3: CASSPLGAGAQETQYF
DNA: TGTGCCAGCAGTCCCCTCGGGGCGGGGGCCCAAGAGACCCAGTACTTC

size: few
V: TRBV7-8
J: TRBJ1-2
D: .
CDR3: CASSLGTSGGYTF
DNA: TGTGCCAGCAGCTTAGGGACATCGGGTGGCTACACCTTC

size: .
V: TRBV12-5
J: TRBJ2-1
D: .
CDR3: CASGLVQEGREQFF
DNA: TGTGCTAGTGGTTTGGTACAGGAGGGTAGGGAGCAGTTCTTC

size: .
V: TRBV2
J: TRBJ1-2
D: .
CDR3: CASSENPTPGDYGYTF
DNA: TGTGCCAGCAGTGAAAATCCCACTCCAGGGGACTATGGCTACACCTTC

size: few
V: TRBV21-1
J: TRBJ1-6
D: .
CDR3: CASSKEVAKNSPLHF
DNA: TGTGCCAGCAGCAAAGAAGTGGCCAAAAATTCACCCCTCCACTTT

size: .
V: TRBV6-5
J: TRBJ1-5
D: TRBD1
CDR3: CASSSDRDRVVSAPAF
DNA: TGTGCCAGCAGTTCGGACCGGGACAGGGTAGTATCAGCCCCAGCATTT

size: once
V: TRBV23-1
J: TRBJ2-6
D: .
CDR3: CASSQSRPPISGANVLTF
DNA: TGCGCCAGCAGTCAATCTAGACCCCCCATCTCTGGGGCCAACGTCCTGACTTTC

size: once
V: TRBV19
J: TRBJ1-5
D: .
CDR3: CASSDPGSNQPQHF
DNA: TGTGCCAGCTCCGACCCGGGGAGCAATCAGCCCCAGCATTTT

size: .
V: TRBV27
J: TRBJ1-6
D: .
CDR3: CASTQDISNSPLHF
DNA: TGTGCCAGCACTCAGGACATCTCTAATTCACCCCTCCACTTT

size: once
V: TRBV5-1
J: TRBJ2-6
D: .
CDR3: CASEEGSSGANVLTF
DNA: TGCGCCAGCGAGGAGGGGTCCTCTGGGGCCAACGTCCTGACTTTC

size: .
V: TRBV5-4
J: TRBJ2-3
D: TRBD1
CDR3: CANGQAGTDTQYF
DNA: TGTGCCAACGGACAGGCTGGCACAGATACGCAGTATTTT

size: .
V: TRBV5-4
J: TRBJ2-7
D: TRBD2
CDR3: CASSFPSGGLTYEQYF
DNA: TGTGCCAGCAGCTTTCCTAGCGGGGGCCTTACCTACGAGCAGTACTTC

size: .
V: TRBV5-1
J: TRBJ1-1
D: .
CDR3: CASSFIDPGTEAFF
DNA: TGCGCCAGCAGCTTCATTGACCCGGGGACCGAAGCTTTCTTT

size: .
V: TRBV2
J: TRBJ2-3
D: .
CDR3: CASSEGTSLNTQYF
DNA: TGTGCCAGCAGTGAGGGGACATCGTTGAATACGCAGTATTTT

size: medium-sized
V: TRBV25-1
J: TRBJ1-2
D: .
CDR3: CASSEGGVRGYTF
DNA: TGTGCCAGCAGTGAGGGCGGGGTTAGAGGCTACACCTTC

size: .
V: TRBV19
J: TRBJ2-1
D: .
CDR3: CASTGGYNEQFF
DNA: TGTGCCAGTACCGGGGGATACAATGAGCAGTTCTTC

size: .
V: TRBV25-1
J: TRBJ1-5
D: .
CDR3: CASSEYFDQPQHF
DNA: TGTGCCAGCAGTGAATACTTCGATCAGCCCCAGCATTTT

size: .
V: TRBV11-2
J: TRBJ1-2
D: .
CDR3: CASSLELGGRGYGYTF
DNA: TGTGCCAGCAGCTTAGAGTTGGGCGGGAGAGGGTATGGCTACACCTTC

size: once
V: TRBV6-4
J: TRBJ2-2
D: .
CDR3: CASSDSRGRELFF
DNA: TGTGCCAGCAGTGACTCCCGGGGAAGGGAGCTGTTTTTT

size: .
V: TRBV5-1
J: TRBJ1-2
D: TRBD1
CDR3: CASAPGQDYGYTF
DNA: TGCGCCAGTGCCCCCGGACAGGACTATGGCTACACCTTC

size: .
V: TRBV5-8
J: TRBJ1-2
D: .
CDR3: CASSPQGPYYGYTF
DNA: TGTGCCAGCAGCCCCCAGGGGCCCTACTATGGCTACACCTTC

size: once
V: TRBV7-9
J: TRBJ1-1
D: .
CDR3: CASSLASRQVNTEAFF
DNA: TGTGCCAGCAGCTTAGCTTCGCGACAAGTGAACACTGAAGCTTTCTTT

size: .
V: TRBV6-1
J: TRBJ1-4
D: .
CDR3: CASRTDRSEKLFF
DNA: TGTGCCAGCAGGACAGACCGAAGTGAAAAACTGTTTTTT

size: .
V: TRBV2
J: TRBJ2-3
D: TRBD1
CDR3: CASRWTGSTDTQYF
DNA: TGTGCCAGCAGATGGACAGGGAGCACAGATACGCAGTATTTT

size: once
V: TRBV7-9
J: TRBJ1-2
D: .
CDR3: CASTQTGGGYTF
DNA: TGTGCCAGCACCCAAACGGGGGGCGGCTACACCTTC

size: .
V: TRBV6-5
J: TRBJ1-3
D: .
CDR3: CASSYSRGGEGNTIYF
DNA: TGTGCCAGCAGTTACTCGAGGGGGGGGGAAGGAAACACCATATATTTT

size: .
V: TRBV9
J: TRBJ2-1
D: .
CDR3: CASSVFGDGNEQFF
DNA: TGTGCCAGCAGCGTATTCGGGGACGGCAATGAGCAGTTCTTC

size: .
V: TRBV2
J: TRBJ1-4
D: .
CDR3: CATTEGSEKLFF
DNA: TGTGCCACGACGGAGGGGTCTGAAAAACTGTTTTTT

size: .
V: TRBV6-1
J: TRBJ1-4
D: .
CDR3: CASRTTGRNEKLFF
DNA: TGTGCCAGCAGAACGACAGGCAGGAATGAAAAACTGTTTTTT

size: once
V: TRBV4-1
J: TRBJ2-5
D: .
CDR3: CASSPGPTGKETQYF
DNA: TGCGCCAGCAGCCCGGGCCCGACTGGAAAAGAGACCCAGTACTTC

size: .
V: TRBV9
J: TRBJ1-2
D: TRBD1
CDR3: CASSATGGYGYTF
DNA: TGTGCCAGCAGCGCGACAGGGGGATATGGCTACACCTTC

size: .
V: TRBV15
J: TRBJ2-7
D: .
CDR3: CATSRDWGLASSYEQYF
DNA: TGTGCCACCAGCAGAGATTGGGGACTGGCGAGCTCCTACGAGCAGTACTTC